This paragraph reports one T cell receptor (beta chain). The entry originates in a study of Ad26.COV2.S vaccination and SARS-CoV-2 variants. The table came from immunoSEQ multiplex PCR; TCRdb's copy has only in-frame clones and leaves some out. The table includes over 350,000 clones, approximately 90% detected once. Indicated treatment: roughly 18 received Ad26.COV2.S at low or high dose, single or two shots; about five received placebo; per-sample allocation not given. It was on day 63 after the first vaccine or placebo injection that samples were taken. The germline V gene encodes CDR1 KGHSH and CDR2 LQKENI. Trimming removed 3 bases from V and 4 bases from J; junction bases left unmatched: 2. The CDR3 totals 14 residues.

This clonotype was obtained from a person aged 18 to 65 who received the Ad26.COV2.S COVID-19 vaccine or a placebo. The chain recombines TRBV18 with TRBJ2-5, with TRBD2 matching over 10 bases. The specimen comprised peripheral blood, sampled in a trial of Ad26.COV2.S vaccine versus placebo. CDR3 bases: TGTGCCAGCTCACCCACTAGCGGGGTAGAGACCCAGTACTTC. Amino acids: CASSPTSGVETQYF.